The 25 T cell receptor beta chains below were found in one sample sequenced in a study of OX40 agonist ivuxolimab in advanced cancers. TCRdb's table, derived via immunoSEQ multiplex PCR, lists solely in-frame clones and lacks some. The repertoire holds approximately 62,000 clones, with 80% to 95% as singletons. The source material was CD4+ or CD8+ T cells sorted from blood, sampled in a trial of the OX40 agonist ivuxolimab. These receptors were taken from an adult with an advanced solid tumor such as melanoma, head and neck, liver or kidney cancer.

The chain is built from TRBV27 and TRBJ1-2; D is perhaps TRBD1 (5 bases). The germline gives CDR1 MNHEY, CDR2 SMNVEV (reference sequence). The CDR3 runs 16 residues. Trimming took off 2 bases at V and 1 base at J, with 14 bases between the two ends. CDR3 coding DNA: TGTGCCAGCAGTTTAACAGCAGGGAGGGGTAACTATGGCTACACCTTC. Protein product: CASSLTAGRGNYGYTF.

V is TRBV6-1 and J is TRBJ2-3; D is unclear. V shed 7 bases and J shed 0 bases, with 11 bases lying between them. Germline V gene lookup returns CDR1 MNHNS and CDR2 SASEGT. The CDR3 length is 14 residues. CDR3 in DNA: TGTGCCAGCACGCCCAGACCGAGCACAGATACGCAGTATTTT. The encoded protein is CASTPRPSTDTQYF.

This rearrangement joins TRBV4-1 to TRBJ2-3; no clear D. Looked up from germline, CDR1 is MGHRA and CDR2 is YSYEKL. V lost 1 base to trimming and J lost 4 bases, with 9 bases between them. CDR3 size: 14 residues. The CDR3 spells CASSQGPASDTQYF. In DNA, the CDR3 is TGCGCCAGCAGCCAAGGTCCAGCGTCAGATACGCAGTATTTT.

CDR3 protein: CASSQITSSGNEQFF. CDR3 coding DNA: TGTGCCAGCAGCCAAATAACTTCTTCAGGCAATGAGCAGTTCTTC. The J gene is TRBJ2-1, the V gene TRBV14; D is unclear. This CDR3 comprises 15 residues. V dropped 2 bases and J dropped 6 bases, with 14 bases sitting between them. The germline gives CDR1 SGHDN, CDR2 FVKESK.

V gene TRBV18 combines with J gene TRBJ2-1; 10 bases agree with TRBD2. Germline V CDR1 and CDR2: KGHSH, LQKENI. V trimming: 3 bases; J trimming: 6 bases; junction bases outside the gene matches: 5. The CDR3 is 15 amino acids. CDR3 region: CASSPWTSGFNEQFF. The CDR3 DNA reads TGTGCCAGCTCACCCTGGACTAGCGGATTCAATGAGCAGTTCTTC.

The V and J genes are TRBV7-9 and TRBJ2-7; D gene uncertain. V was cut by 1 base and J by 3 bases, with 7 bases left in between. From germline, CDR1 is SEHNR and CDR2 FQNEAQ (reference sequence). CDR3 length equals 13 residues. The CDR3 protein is CASSLVQHYEQYF. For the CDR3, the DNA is TGTGCCAGCAGCTTAGTACAACACTACGAGCAGTACTTC. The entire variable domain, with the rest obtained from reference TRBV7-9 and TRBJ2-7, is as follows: DTGVSQNPRHKITKRGQNVTFRCDPISEHNRLYWYRQTLGQGPEFLTYFQNEAQLEKSRLLSDRFSAERPKGSFSTLEIQRTEQGDSAMYLCASSLVQHYEQYFGPGTRLTVT.

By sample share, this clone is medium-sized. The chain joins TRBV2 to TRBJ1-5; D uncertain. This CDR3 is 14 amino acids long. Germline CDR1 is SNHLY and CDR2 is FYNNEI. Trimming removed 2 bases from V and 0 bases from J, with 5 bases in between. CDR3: CASSEHYSNQPQHF. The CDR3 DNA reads TGTGCCAGCAGTGAACACTATAGCAATCAGCCCCAGCATTTT.

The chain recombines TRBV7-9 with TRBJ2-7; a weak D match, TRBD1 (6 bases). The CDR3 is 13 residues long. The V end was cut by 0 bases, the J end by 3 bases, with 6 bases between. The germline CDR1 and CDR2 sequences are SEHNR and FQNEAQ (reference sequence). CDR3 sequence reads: CASSLAQGYEQYF. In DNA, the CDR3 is TGTGCCAGCAGCTTAGCACAGGGCTACGAGCAGTACTTC.

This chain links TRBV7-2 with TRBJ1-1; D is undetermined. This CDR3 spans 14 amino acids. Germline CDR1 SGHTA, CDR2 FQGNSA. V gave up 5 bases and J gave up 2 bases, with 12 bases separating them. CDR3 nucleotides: TGTGCCAGCAGCCCCGGCTTGTATAACACTGAAGCTTTCTTT. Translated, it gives CASSPGLYNTEAFF.

The CDR3 DNA reads TGTGCCAGCAGGGCGCCCCAGGCCTCGGACAGGGTGCGGTCACGTACGCAGTATTTT. Translating it yields CASRAPQASDRVRSRTQYF. The rearrangement joins TRBV2 to TRBJ2-3, with 8 bases fitting TRBD1. The ends lost 6 bases at V and 8 bases at J; junction bases unmatched: 25. This CDR3 has 19 amino acids. Germline V gene lookup returns CDR1 SNHLY and CDR2 FYNNEI.

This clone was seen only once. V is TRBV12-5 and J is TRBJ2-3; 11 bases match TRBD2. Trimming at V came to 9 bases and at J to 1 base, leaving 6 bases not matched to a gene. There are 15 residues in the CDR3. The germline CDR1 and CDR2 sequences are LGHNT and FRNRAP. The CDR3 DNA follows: TGTGCTAGGACTAGCGGGACGACGGGCACAGATACGCAGTATTTT. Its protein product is CARTSGTTGTDTQYF. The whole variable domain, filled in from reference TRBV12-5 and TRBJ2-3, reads DARVTQTPRHKVTEMGQEVTMRCQPILGHNTVFWYRQTMMQGLELLAYFRNRAPLDDSGMPKDRFSAEMPDATLATLKIQPSEPRDSAVYFCARTSGTTGTDTQYFGPGTRLTVL.

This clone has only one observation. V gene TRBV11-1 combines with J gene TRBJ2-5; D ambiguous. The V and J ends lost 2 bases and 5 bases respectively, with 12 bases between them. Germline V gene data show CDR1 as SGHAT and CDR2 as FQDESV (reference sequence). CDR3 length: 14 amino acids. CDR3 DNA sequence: TGTGCCAGCAGCTTATCATTAGTGAGGGAGACCCAGTACTTC. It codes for CASSLSLVRETQYF.

This CDR3 is CASSQVAGEVQFF. Written as DNA, the CDR3 is TGCGCCAGCAGCCAAGTTGCGGGAGAGGTGCAGTTCTTC. The chain combines TRBV4-1 with TRBJ2-1; 7 positions match TRBD2. With V trimmed by 1 base and J by 12 bases, 6 bases remained unmatched. This CDR3 region has 13 residues. Per the germline V gene, CDR1 is MGHRA and CDR2 is YSYEKL.

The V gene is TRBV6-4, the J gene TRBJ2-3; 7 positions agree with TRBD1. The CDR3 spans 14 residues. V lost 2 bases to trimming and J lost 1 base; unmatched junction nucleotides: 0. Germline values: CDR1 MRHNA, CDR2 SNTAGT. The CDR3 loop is CASSDGQGTDTQYF. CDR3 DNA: TGTGCCAGCAGTGACGGACAGGGCACAGATACGCAGTATTTT.

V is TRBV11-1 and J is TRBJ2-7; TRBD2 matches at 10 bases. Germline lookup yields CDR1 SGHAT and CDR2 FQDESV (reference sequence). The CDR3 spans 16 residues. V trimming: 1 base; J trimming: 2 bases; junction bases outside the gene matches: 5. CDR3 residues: CASSLGLAGDTYEQYF. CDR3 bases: TGTGCCAGCAGCTTAGGGCTAGCGGGGGACACCTACGAGCAGTACTTC.

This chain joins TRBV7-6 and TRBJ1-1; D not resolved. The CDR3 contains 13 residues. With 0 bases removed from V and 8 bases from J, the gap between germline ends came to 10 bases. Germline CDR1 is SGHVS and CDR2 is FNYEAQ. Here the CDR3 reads CASSLARASEAFF. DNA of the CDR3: TGTGCCAGCAGCTTAGCGCGGGCCTCCGAAGCTTTCTTT.

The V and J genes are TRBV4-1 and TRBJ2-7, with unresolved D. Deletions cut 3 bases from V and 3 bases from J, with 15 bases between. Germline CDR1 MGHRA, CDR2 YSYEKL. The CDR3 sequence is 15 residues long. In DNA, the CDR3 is TGCGCCAGCAGCCACGGCATGCCTTTGGTCTACGAGCAGTACTTC. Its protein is CASSHGMPLVYEQYF.

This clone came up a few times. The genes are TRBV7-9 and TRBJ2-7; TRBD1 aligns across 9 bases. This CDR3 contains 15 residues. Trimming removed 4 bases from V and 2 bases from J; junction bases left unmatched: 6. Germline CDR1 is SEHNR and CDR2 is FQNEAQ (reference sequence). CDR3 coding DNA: TGTGCCAGCAGCTCATCCGGGACAGGGACCTACGAGCAGTACTTC. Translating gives CASSSSGTGTYEQYF.

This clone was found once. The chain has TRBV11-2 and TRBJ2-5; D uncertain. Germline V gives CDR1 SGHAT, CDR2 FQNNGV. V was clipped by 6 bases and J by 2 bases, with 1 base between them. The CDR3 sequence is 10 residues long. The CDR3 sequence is CASSQETQYF. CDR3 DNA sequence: TGTGCCAGCAGTCAAGAGACCCAGTACTTC.

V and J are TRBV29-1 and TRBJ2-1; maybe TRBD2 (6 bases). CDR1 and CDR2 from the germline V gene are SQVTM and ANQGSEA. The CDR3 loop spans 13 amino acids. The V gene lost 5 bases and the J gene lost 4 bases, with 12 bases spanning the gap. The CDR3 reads CSVHGDLYNEQFF. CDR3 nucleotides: TGCAGCGTTCACGGGGACTTATACAATGAGCAGTTCTTC.

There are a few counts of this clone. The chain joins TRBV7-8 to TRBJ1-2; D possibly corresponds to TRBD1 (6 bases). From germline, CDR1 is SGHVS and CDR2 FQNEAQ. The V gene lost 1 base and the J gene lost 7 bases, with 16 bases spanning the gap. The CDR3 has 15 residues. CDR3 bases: TGTGCCAGCAGCTTAGTGGCCAGGGGCGACCTTGGCTACACCTTC. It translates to CASSLVARGDLGYTF. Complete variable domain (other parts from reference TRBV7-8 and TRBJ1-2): GAGVSQSPRYKVAKRGQDVALRCDPISGHVSLFWYQQALGQGPEFLTYFQNEAQLDKSGLPSDRFFAERPEGSVSTLKIQRTQQEDSAVYLCASSLVARGDLGYTFGSGTRLTVV.

CDR3 in DNA: TGTGCCAGCAGTGAAGGGGGACAAGAAGAGACCCAGTACTTC. Translated: CASSEGGQEETQYF. The chain carries TRBV6-1 and TRBJ2-5; TRBD1 is a possible D gene (6 bases). The CDR3 has 14 amino acids. The germline V gene has CDR1 MNHNS and CDR2 SASEGT. V shed 1 base and J shed 3 bases, with 9 bases lying between them.

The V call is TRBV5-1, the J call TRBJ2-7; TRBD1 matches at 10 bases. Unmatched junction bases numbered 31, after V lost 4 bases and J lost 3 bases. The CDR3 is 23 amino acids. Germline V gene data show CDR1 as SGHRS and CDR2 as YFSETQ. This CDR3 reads CASSPDQFRDRGFTGRGYYEQYF. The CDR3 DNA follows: TGCGCCAGCAGCCCCGATCAATTCCGGGACAGGGGCTTCACGGGGCGGGGGTACTACGAGCAGTACTTC. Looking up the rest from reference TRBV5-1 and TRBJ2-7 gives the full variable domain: KAGVTQTPRYLIKTRGQQVTLSCSPISGHRSVSWYQQTPGQGLQFLFEYFSETQRNKGNFPGRFSGRQFSNSRSEMNVSTLELGDSALYLCASSPDQFRDRGFTGRGYYEQYFGPGTRLTVT.

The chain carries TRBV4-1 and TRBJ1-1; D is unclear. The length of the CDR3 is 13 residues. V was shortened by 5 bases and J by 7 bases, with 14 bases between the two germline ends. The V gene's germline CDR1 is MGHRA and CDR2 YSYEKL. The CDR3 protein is CASSYIQGSEAFF. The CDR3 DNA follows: TGCGCCAGCAGCTATATCCAAGGGAGTGAAGCTTTCTTT.

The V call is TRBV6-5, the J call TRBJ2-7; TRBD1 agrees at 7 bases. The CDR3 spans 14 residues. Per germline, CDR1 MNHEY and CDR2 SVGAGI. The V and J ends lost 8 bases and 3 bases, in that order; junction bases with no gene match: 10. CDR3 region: CASGRRGGFYEQYF. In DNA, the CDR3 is TGTGCCAGCGGGCGGAGAGGGGGCTTCTACGAGCAGTACTTC.